This paragraph covers one TCR beta chain sequence. Trimming removed 1 base from V and 4 bases from J; junction bases left unmatched: 9. Germline-derived CDR1 and CDR2 are MGHRA and YSYEKL. The CDR3 extends over 16 amino acids. In the study's own analysis: Researchers report that nucleated cell counts were estimated from reference gene primer amplification. Assay used: immunoSEQ multiplex PCR; TCRdb lists only in-frame clones, some missing. From that table come the V and J calls and clone size; the DNA was used to work out D and trimming. Found here are approximately 290,000 clones, under 90% of them singletons; the top ten hold 11%. The Seattle patients, enrolled during active infection, were followed longitudinally. The entry originates in a study of blood T cell repertoires in COVID-19. Looking at the study overall: The origin of the acute and convalescent COVID-19 samples was the United States, Italy and Spain. PBMCs, B-cell-depleted T cells, or T cells were the source of the cDNA or gDNA that made up the material.

The chain is built from TRBV4-1 and TRBJ1-2, with 7 bases lining up with TRBD1. Material: peripheral blood. The TCR comes from a woman in her twenties or thirties with COVID-19, enrolled during active disease. The chain's CDR3 is CASSQVTGAYGYGYTF. The CDR3 DNA follows: TGCGCCAGCAGCCAAGTTACAGGGGCATACGGCTATGGCTACACCTTC.